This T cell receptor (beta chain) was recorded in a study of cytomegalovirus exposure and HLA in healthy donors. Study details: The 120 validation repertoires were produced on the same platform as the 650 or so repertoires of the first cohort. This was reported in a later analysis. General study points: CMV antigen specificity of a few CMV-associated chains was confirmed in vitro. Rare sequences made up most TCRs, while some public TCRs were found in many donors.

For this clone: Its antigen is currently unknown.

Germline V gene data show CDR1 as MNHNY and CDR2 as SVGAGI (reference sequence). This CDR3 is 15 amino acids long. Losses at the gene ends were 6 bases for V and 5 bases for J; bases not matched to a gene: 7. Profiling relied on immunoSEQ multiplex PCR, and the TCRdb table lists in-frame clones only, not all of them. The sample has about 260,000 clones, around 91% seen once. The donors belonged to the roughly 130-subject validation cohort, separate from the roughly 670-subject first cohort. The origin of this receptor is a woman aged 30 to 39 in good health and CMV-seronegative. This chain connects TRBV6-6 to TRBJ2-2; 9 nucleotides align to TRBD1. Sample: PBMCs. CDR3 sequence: CASRNRQGGTGELFF. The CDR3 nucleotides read TGTGCCAGCAGAAACCGACAGGGGGGGACCGGGGAGCTGTTTTTT.